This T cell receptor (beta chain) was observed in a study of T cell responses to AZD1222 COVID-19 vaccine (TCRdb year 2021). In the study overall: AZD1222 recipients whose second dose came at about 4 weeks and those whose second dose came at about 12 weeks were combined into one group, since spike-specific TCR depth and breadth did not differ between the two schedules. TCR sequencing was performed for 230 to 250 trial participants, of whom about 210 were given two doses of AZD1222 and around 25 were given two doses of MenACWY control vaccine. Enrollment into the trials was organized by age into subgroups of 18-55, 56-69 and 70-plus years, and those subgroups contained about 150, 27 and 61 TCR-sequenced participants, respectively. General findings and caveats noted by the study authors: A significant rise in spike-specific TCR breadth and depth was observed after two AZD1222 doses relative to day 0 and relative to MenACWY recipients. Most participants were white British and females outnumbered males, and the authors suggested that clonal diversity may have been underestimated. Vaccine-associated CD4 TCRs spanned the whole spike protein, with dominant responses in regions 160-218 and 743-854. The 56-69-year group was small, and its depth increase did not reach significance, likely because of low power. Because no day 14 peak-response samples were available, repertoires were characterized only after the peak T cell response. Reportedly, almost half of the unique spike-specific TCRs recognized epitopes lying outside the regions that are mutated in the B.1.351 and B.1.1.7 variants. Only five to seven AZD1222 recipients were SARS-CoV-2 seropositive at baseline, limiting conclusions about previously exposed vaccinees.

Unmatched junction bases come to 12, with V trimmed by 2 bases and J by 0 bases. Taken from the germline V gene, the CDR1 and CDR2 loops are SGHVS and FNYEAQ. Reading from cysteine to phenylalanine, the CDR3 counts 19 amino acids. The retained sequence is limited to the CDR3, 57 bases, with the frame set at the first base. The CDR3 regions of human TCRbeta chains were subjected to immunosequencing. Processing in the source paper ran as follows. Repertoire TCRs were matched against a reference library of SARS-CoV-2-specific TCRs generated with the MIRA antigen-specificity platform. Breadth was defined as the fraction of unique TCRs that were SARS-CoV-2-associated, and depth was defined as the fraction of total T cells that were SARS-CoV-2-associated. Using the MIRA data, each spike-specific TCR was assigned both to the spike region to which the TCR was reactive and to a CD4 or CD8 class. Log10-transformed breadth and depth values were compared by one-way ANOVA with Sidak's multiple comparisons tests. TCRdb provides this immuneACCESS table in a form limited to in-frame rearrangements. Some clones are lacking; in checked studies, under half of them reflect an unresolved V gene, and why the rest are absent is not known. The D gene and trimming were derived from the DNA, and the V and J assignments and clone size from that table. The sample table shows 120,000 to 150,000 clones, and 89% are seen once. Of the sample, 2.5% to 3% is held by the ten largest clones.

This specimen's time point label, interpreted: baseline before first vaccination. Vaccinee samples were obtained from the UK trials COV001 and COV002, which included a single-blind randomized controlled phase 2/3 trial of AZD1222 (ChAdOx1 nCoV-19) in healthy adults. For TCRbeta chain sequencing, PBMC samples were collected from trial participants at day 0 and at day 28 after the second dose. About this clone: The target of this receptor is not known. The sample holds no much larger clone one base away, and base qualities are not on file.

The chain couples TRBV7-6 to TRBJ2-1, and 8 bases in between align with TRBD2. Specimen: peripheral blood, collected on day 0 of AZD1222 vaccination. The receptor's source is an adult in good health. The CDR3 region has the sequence CASSLSLSGRPNSYNEQFF. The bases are TGTGCCAGCAGCTTAAGTTTGAGCGGGAGACCCAACTCCTACAATGAGCAGTTCTTC. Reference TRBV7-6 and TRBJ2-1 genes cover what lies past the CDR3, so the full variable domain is GAGVSQSPRYKVTKRGQDVALRCDPISGHVSLYWYRQALGQGPEFLTYFNYEAQQDKSGLPNDRFSAERPEGSISTLTIQRTEQRDSAMYRCASSLSLSGRPNSYNEQFFGPGTRLTVL.